The text below deals with one T cell receptor beta chain. Antigen unknown. The sample is drawn from a study of T cell responses to AZD1222 COVID-19 vaccine. Findings and limits, study-wide: Unmutated variant regions are reportedly the target of nearly half of TCRs that are spike-specific. Donors were largely white British and mainly female; clonal diversity was possibly underestimated.

V lost 3 bases, J lost 6 bases, and 7 bases stayed unmatched. Germline assignment: CDR1 KGHDR and CDR2 SFDVKD. The CDR3 spans 16 residues. Second-dose recipients at about 4 or about 12 weeks were treated as one pooled group. Repertoires were generated with immunoSEQ multiplex PCR, while TCRdb's copy carries only in-frame clones and drops some. The table records more than 80,000 clones, approximately 90% of them present only once. The specimen comprised peripheral blood, sampled 28 days after the second AZD1222 dose. The V and J genes are TRBV24-1 and TRBJ2-2, with 9 bases identical to TRBD1. This receptor was identified in an adult who received the AZD1222 COVID-19 vaccine. CDR3 region: CATSDKGTGHSGELFF. The CDR3 DNA follows: TGTGCCACCAGTGATAAGGGGACAGGGCACTCCGGGGAGCTGTTTTTT.